This entry lists 7 T cell receptor beta chains sequenced from one sample in a study of cytomegalovirus exposure and HLA in healthy donors. Amplification used 60 Vbeta primers and 13 Jbeta primers. Here immunoSEQ multiplex PCR was the method, and the copy in TCRdb shows in-frame clones only, minus some. The data hold about 270,000 clones, with just over 70% observed a single time. Source material: PBMCs. These receptors came from a female donor in good health and CMV-seronegative.

This clone was recorded only once. CDR3 amino acids: CASSLEGGVNRGYTF. The DNA for the CDR3 is TGTGCCAGCAGCTTGGAAGGGGGCGTTAACAGGGGCTACACCTTC. V and J are TRBV5-4 and TRBJ1-2; 7 positions match TRBD1. This CDR3 is built from 15 residues. CDR1 and CDR2 (germline): SGHNT, YYREEE (reference sequence). With V trimmed by 0 bases and J by 8 bases, 10 bases remained unmatched.

This clone has just a few counts. The chain joins TRBV15 to TRBJ2-7, with TRBD1 matching over 7 bases. CDR1 is LNHNV, CDR2 YYDKDF, per germline (reference sequence). The length of the CDR3 is 15 residues. Trimming removed 5 bases from V and 0 bases from J; junction bases left unmatched: 7. CDR3 sequence: CATSPGQVSSYEQYF. The DNA for the CDR3 is TGTGCCACCAGCCCCGGACAGGTCAGCTCCTACGAGCAGTACTTC.

J is TRBJ2-1 and V is TRBV7-6; maybe TRBD2 (6 bases). This CDR3 comprises 16 residues. V gave up 3 bases and J gave up 3 bases, with 15 bases separating them. In germline, CDR1 is SGHVS, CDR2 FNYEAQ. The CDR3 nucleotides read TGTGCCAGCAGCTTGCTCGGGGGTGGAGGCTACAATGAGCAGTTCTTC. Amino acids: CASSLLGGGGYNEQFF. The full variable domain, in which reference TRBV7-6 and TRBJ2-1 provide the parts outside the CDR3, is GAGVSQSPRYKVTKRGQDVALRCDPISGHVSLYWYRQALGQGPEFLTYFNYEAQQDKSGLPNDRFSAERPEGSISTLTIQRTEQRDSAMYRCASSLLGGGGYNEQFFGPGTRLTVL.

The V gene is TRBV5-6, the J gene TRBJ2-7; D may be TRBD1 (7 bases). The V end was cut by 3 bases, the J end by 6 bases, with 25 bases between. The CDR3 covers 17 residues. Germline-derived CDR1 and CDR2 are SGHDT and YYEEEE. CDR3 bases: TGTGCCAGCAGCTATTCGGGGGCCAGGGGGTACCGGGGCGAGCAGTACTTC. It yields the protein CASSYSGARGYRGEQYF.

This chain links TRBV11-3 with TRBJ1-1; D possibly corresponds to TRBD1 (6 bases). The CDR3 extends over 12 amino acids. Germline loops: CDR1 SGHNT, CDR2 YENEEA. Deletions cut 5 bases from V and 4 bases from J, with 8 bases between. The CDR3 DNA is TGTGCCAGCAGCCCCAGGGGCACTGAAGCTTTCTTT. Its translation: CASSPRGTEAFF.

The V and J genes are TRBV19 and TRBJ2-7; a possible D gene is TRBD1 (6 bases). The germline V gene has CDR1 LNHDA and CDR2 SQIVND (reference sequence). The V end lost 5 bases, the J end lost 3 bases, and 20 bases lay between the germline ends. The CDR3 runs 16 residues. CDR3 coding DNA: TGTGCCAGTAGTCCACGTTCGGCAGGGGCCCTCTACGAGCAGTACTTC. It yields the protein CASSPRSAGALYEQYF.

The rearrangement links TRBV6-5 to TRBJ2-1, with D possibly TRBD1 on 6 matching bases. This CDR3 spans 11 amino acids. With 6 bases removed from V and 9 bases from J, the gap between germline ends came to 9 bases. In germline, CDR1 is MNHEY, CDR2 SVGAGI. The CDR3 DNA is TGTGCCAGCAGCAGGGGCACTGAGCAGTTCTTC. Amino acids: CASSRGTEQFF.